The clone carrying this T cell receptor (beta chain) was seen at least ten times. Its antigen is undetermined. Each TCR beta library was made by quantitative 5'-RACE that incorporated molecular barcodes. One entry per CDR3 protein results from TCRdb running MiXCR on the 5' RACE reads. The repertoire holds roughly 130,000 distinct CDR3 sequences, roughly 8.3% seen once, with 7.3% in the top ten. This specimen belongs to a study of CD8 T cells in ankylosing spondylitis. General study results and limits: Disease-linked clones reportedly concentrated significantly in matched ankylosing spondylitis synovial fluid. Characteristic of ankylosing spondylitis blood, it appeared, was a TCR beta motif comprising roughly 8 highly homologous variants.

The germline CDR1 and CDR2 sequences are MNHEY and SVGAGI. The CDR3 contains 14 residues. The V gene end was trimmed by 4 bases and the J gene end by 3 bases; junction bases not matched to a gene: 5. This receptor was identified in a male donor with ankylosing spondylitis. Sequencing input: synovial fluid, either unsorted or a sorted T cell fraction (not recorded which). The rearrangement joins TRBV6-5 to TRBJ2-7, with 8 bases lining up with TRBD2. This chain's CDR3 is CASSFGLANYEQYF. In DNA, the CDR3 is TGTGCCAGCAGTTTCGGACTAGCAAACTACGAGCAGTACTTC.